This TCR beta chain is from a study of Ad26.COV2.S vaccination and SARS-CoV-2 variants. Study details: Intramuscular Ad26.COV2.S at 5x10^10 or 1x10^11 viral particles.

The CDR3 totals 13 residues. Germline V gene data show CDR1 as SEHNR and CDR2 as FQNEAQ (reference sequence). The ends were cut back, 1 base at V and 1 base at J, with 3 bases in the middle. As to treatment: over 15 received Ad26.COV2.S at low or high dose, single or two shots; about 5 received placebo; per-sample allocation not given. The investigators took samples on day 63 after the first vaccine or placebo injection. This clone was seen once. The same CDR3 also results from other DNA sequences found in this sample. Data came from immunoSEQ multiplex PCR; TCRdb stores just in-frame clones and leaves some out. The profile shows fewer than 500,000 clones, roughly 90% of them singletons.

The J gene is TRBJ2-3, the V gene TRBV7-9; D is unclear. The sequence was obtained from a person aged 18-60 years who received the Ad26.COV2.S COVID-19 vaccine or a placebo. This specimen was peripheral blood, taken in a trial of Ad26.COV2.S vaccine versus placebo. CDR3 sequence (DNA): TGTGCCAGCAGCTTAGGCGGCACAGATACGCAGTATTTT. Translating it yields CASSLGGTDTQYF.